The rows below give T cell receptor beta chains drawn from one sample of a study of T cells in Graves' hyperthyroidism and ophthalmopathy. MiXCR, applied by TCRdb to the multiplex PCR reads, yields one record per CDR3 protein. The data show 350,000 to 450,000 distinct CDR3 sequences, approximately 18% seen once. Sequencing input: blood. The receptors originated from a woman aged 25 to 39 with Graves' hyperthyroidism that later progressed to Graves' ophthalmopathy. Each CDR3 is given with its conserved first and last residue. The D gene is left open where the match is weak. Clone size is shown for a subset of rows, as once, few, many or a class of expanded clone.

cdr3_nt,cdr3_aa,d_call,v_call,clone_size,j_call
TGTGCCAGCAGCCTGGGGGTCAGGGCCGGGGCAGACGAGCAGTACTTC,CASSLGVRAGADEQYF,-,TRBV6-1,many,TRBJ2-7
TGTGCCAGTAGTAAACCGCCGGGACAGGGGGTCCACGAGCAGTACTTC,CASSKPPGQGVHEQYF,TRBD1,TRBV19,-,TRBJ2-7
TGTGCCAGCAGTTCGGCAGTAGGTCCTAATGAAAAACTGTTTTTT,CASSSAVGPNEKLFF,-,TRBV6-1,many,TRBJ1-4
TGTGCCAGCAGGGGGGGGACCACCGGATCCGAGCAGTACTTC,CASRGGTTGSEQYF,TRBD2,TRBV2,many,TRBJ2-7
TGTGCCAGCAGTTACCTGAATAATTCACCCCTCCACTTT,CASSYLNNSPLHF,-,TRBV6-5,many,TRBJ1-6
TGTGCCTGGAGTGCGGGGCTTCCTCCAGATACGCAGTATTTT,CAWSAGLPPDTQYF,-,TRBV30,many,TRBJ2-3
TGTGCCAGCAGCCCAACAGGGGACACTGAAGCTTTCTTT,CASSPTGDTEAFF,TRBD1,TRBV5-4,many,TRBJ1-1
TGTGCCAGCAGTTTGATACGGGGGCTGCGCACCGGGGAGCTGTTTTTT,CASSLIRGLRTGELFF,-,TRBV27,many,TRBJ2-2
TGCAGTGCGCGAGACCGGGACAGCCTCCCCCCATACGAGCAGTACTTC,CSARDRDSLPPYEQYF,TRBD1,TRBV20-1,-,TRBJ2-7
TGCAGCGTTCCGAAGGGACTAGCGGGGAATTACAATGAGCAGTTCTTC,CSVPKGLAGNYNEQFF,TRBD2,TRBV29-1,many,TRBJ2-1
TGTGCCTGGAGCGCGGGACAGGGACCCTACGAGCAGTACTTC,CAWSAGQGPYEQYF,TRBD1,TRBV30,many,TRBJ2-7
TGCGCCAGCAGCTCAGGGACAGCGAACACTGAAGCTTTCTTT,CASSSGTANTEAFF,TRBD1,TRBV5-1,many,TRBJ1-1
TGCAGCGTTGAAGTCTGGGGGGCGCGAGGCACTGAAGCTTTCTTT,CSVEVWGARGTEAFF,-,TRBV29-1,many,TRBJ1-1
TGTGCCTGGAGTGTTTCGAGGGAGACCCAGTACTTC,CAWSVSRETQYF,-,TRBV30,-,TRBJ2-5
TGTGCCAGTGGAACCCAAGATAGCAATCAGCCCCAGCATTTT,CASGTQDSNQPQHF,-,TRBV19,few,TRBJ1-5
TGTGCCAGCAGTGAATGGTTCGGGACAGAGGACACTGAAGCTTTCTTT,CASSEWFGTEDTEAFF,TRBD1,TRBV6-1,many,TRBJ1-1
TGTGCCACCAGCATGACAGGGGGCCCAGATACGCAGTATTTT,CATSMTGGPDTQYF,TRBD1,TRBV15,few,TRBJ2-3